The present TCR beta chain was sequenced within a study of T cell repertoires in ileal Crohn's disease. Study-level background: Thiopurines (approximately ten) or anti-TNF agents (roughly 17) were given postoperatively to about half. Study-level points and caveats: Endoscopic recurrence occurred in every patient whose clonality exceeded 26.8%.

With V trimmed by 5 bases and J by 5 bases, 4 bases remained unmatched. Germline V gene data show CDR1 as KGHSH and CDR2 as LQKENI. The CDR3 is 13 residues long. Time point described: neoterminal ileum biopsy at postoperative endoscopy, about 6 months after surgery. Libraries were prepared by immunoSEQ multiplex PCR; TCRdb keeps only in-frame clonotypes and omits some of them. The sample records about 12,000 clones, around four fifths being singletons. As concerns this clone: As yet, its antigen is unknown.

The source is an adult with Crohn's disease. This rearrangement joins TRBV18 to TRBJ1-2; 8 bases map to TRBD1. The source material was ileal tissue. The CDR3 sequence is CASSSRQGYGYTF. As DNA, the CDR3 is TGTGCCAGCTCATCTCGACAGGGGTATGGCTACACCTTC.